Shown below are 13 T cell receptor beta chains from a single sample sequenced in a study of blood T cells in healthy people across ages. Using a J-beta primer mix together with a sample-barcoded 5' primer, a second PCR was run for about 6 to 11 cycles. TCRdb re-called the 5' RACE reads through MiXCR, storing one row per CDR3 protein. Among about 1 million distinct CDR3 sequences, 45% were seen once, and the ten largest hold approximately 20%. Sequencing was performed on blood. All receptors derive from a woman aged 60-75 years in good health.

This clonotype was counted only a few times. V usage is TRBV20-1 and J usage is TRBJ2-7; 9 nucleotides align to TRBD2. The J call may be in error: the DNA end matches TRBJ2-4 better. Germline lookup yields CDR1 DFQATT and CDR2 SNEGSKA (reference sequence). The CDR3 is 18 amino acids. The CDR3 sequence is CSARSPLGTSRGGDIQYF. CDR3 nucleotide sequence: TGCAGTGCTAGAAGTCCCCTGGGGACTAGCAGGGGAGGAGACATTCAGTACTTC.

The chain couples TRBV15 to TRBJ1-5; a possible D gene is TRBD1 (5 bases). Per germline, CDR1 LNHNV and CDR2 YYDKDF (reference sequence). The CDR3 has 18 residues. V was pared by 0 bases and J by 7 bases, with 22 bases between. The CDR3 DNA reads as TGTGCCACCAGCAGAGATGGGGGGGGTGGAACCCAGAACCAGCCCCAGCATTTT. This codes for CATSRDGGGGTQNQPQHF.

The sample holds a few counts of this clonotype. The chain uses TRBV7-9 and TRBJ2-3, with TRBD1 matching over 7 bases. V trimming: 3 bases; J trimming: 2 bases; junction bases outside the gene matches: 5. The CDR3 is 15 amino acids. Germline lookup yields CDR1 SEHNR and CDR2 FQNEAQ (reference sequence). The CDR3, as DNA: TGTGCCAGCAGCTTCCGGGACAGAAACACAGATACGCAGTATTTT. It encodes CASSFRDRNTDTQYF.

The V and J genes are TRBV7-9 and TRBJ2-3; the D gene could be TRBD1 or TRBD2 (5 bases each). Germline V lookup: CDR1 SEHNR, CDR2 FQNEAQ (reference sequence). This CDR3 has 15 amino acids. V lost 2 bases and J 4 bases, leaving 13 bases between the germline ends. CDR3 DNA: TGTGCCAGCAGCTTACCAGGGAGCTCTCCAGATACGCAGTATTTT. This sequence encodes CASSLPGSSPDTQYF.

This clonotype showed up just a few times. This chain links TRBV4-1 with TRBJ1-2; D remains ambiguous. This CDR3 spans 14 amino acids. Germline CDR1 MGHRA, CDR2 YSYEKL. Deletions cut 0 bases from V and 8 bases from J, with 13 bases between. CDR3 region: CASSQDEEYAGYTF. As DNA, the CDR3 is TGCGCCAGCAGCCAAGATGAGGAGTACGCCGGCTACACCTTC.

This clonotype was seen a handful of times. This chain connects TRBV6-5 to TRBJ2-5, with D possibly TRBD2 on 6 matching bases. The germline CDR1 and CDR2 sequences are MNHEY and SVGAGI. The CDR3 runs 15 residues. Trimming removed 8 bases at V and 5 bases at J, with 21 bases between. The CDR3 DNA is TGTGCCAGCGGGGATACTAGCAGGAGTAAGGAGACCCAGTACTTC. Amino acids: CASGDTSRSKETQYF.

The table lists this clonotype with a count of one. The rearrangement uses TRBV9 and TRBJ1-3, with no clear D. The CDR3 loop spans 11 amino acids. The V gene's germline CDR1 is SGDLS and CDR2 YYNGEE. Trimming removed 4 bases at V and 7 bases at J, with 6 bases between. CDR3 nucleotides: TGTGCCAGCAGCTTCGACAACACCATATATTTT. Protein sequence: CASSFDNTIYF. Complete variable domain (other parts from reference TRBV9 and TRBJ1-3): DSGVTQTPKHLITATGQRVTLRCSPRSGDLSVYWYQQSLDQGLQFLIQYYNGEERAKGNILERFSAQQFPDLHSELNLSSLELGDSALYFCASSFDNTIYFGEGSWLTVV.

In this sample, this clonotype turned up a few times. The chain has TRBV9 and TRBJ2-6; D may be TRBD1 (6 bases). Trimming stripped 3 bases from V and 1 base from J, with 8 bases between. Per germline, CDR1 SGDLS and CDR2 YYNGEE. The CDR3 has 15 amino acids. CDR3 nucleotide sequence: TGTGCCAGCAGCGGACAGGCATCTGGGGCCAACGTCCTGACTTTC. As protein: CASSGQASGANVLTF.

The chain couples TRBV18 to TRBJ1-1; a weak D match, TRBD1 (6 bases). This CDR3 region has 17 residues. The germline V gene has CDR1 KGHSH and CDR2 LQKENI. Trimming removed 6 bases from V and 1 base from J, with 21 bases in between. The CDR3 region is CASSNPAQGWTNTEAFF. The CDR3 nucleotides are TGTGCCAGCTCCAACCCAGCACAGGGTTGGACGAACACTGAAGCTTTCTTT.

This clonotype was seen only a few times. The chain recombines TRBV5-1 with TRBJ1-1; 8 bases agree with TRBD1. Germline V lookup: CDR1 SGHRS, CDR2 YFSETQ. The CDR3 covers 14 residues. V shed 2 bases, J shed 7 bases, and the junction held 7 bases outside the gene matches. The CDR3 here is CASSLQGEWGEAFF. The CDR3, as DNA: TGCGCCAGCAGCTTACAGGGGGAATGGGGTGAAGCTTTCTTT.

This clonotype turned up a few times. V gene TRBV5-1 combines with J gene TRBJ2-7; no firm D call. CDR1 and CDR2 (germline): SGHRS, YFSETQ. The V and J ends lost 0 bases and 2 bases respectively, with 15 bases between them. This CDR3 has 16 residues. In DNA, the CDR3 is TGCGCCAGCAGCTTGGAGAGGCTCCCGCTCCCCTACGAGCAGTACTTC. This codes for CASSLERLPLPYEQYF. Full variable domain (rest looked up from reference TRBV5-1 and TRBJ2-7): KAGVTQTPRYLIKTRGQQVTLSCSPISGHRSVSWYQQTPGQGLQFLFEYFSETQRNKGNFPGRFSGRQFSNSRSEMNVSTLELGDSALYLCASSLERLPLPYEQYFGPGTRLTVT.

The gene calls are TRBV27 and TRBJ1-2; 10 bases are shared with TRBD1. Germline V gene lookup returns CDR1 MNHEY and CDR2 SMNVEV (reference sequence). The CDR3 loop spans 15 amino acids. V lost 3 bases and J lost 8; bases outside the gene matches: 9. CDR3 DNA sequence: TGTGCCAGCAGTTTCTATCCCGGGACAGGGGACGGCTACACCTTC. Its translation is CASSFYPGTGDGYTF.

This chain uses TRBV3-1 with TRBJ1-5; possibly TRBD1 for D (5 bases). V gave up 4 bases and J gave up 5 bases, with 15 bases separating them. This CDR3 region has 15 residues. The germline V gene has CDR1 LGHDT and CDR2 YNNKEL (reference sequence). As DNA, the CDR3 is TGTGCCAGCAGCCTCCGGATGGGGCTTGATCAGCCCCAGCATTTT. Its protein product is CASSLRMGLDQPQHF.